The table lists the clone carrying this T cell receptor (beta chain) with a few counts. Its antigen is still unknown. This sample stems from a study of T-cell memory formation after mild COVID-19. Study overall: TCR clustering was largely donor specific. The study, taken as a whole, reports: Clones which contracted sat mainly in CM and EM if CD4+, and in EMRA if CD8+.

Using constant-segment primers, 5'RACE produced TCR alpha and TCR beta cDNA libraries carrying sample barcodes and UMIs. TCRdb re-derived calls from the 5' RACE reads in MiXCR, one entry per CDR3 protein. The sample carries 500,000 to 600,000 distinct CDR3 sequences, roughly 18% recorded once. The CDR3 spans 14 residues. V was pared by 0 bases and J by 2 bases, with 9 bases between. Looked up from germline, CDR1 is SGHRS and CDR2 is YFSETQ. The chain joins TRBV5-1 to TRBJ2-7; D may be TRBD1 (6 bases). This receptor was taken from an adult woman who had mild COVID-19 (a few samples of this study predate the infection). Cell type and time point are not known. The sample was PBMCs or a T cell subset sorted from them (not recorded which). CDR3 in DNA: TGCGCCAGCAGCTTGGGTGACAGGACCTACGAGCAGTACTTC. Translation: CASSLGDRTYEQYF.